One sample yielded the 26 T cell receptor beta chains listed below, sequenced in a study of blood T cell repertoires in COVID-19. Libraries were prepared by immunoSEQ multiplex PCR; TCRdb keeps only in-frame clonotypes and omits some of them. The data contain 70,000 or so clones, around 87% of them singletons. Sequencing was carried out using peripheral blood. Receptors were obtained from a man between 45 and 60 years old with active COVID-19.

The rearrangement uses TRBV7-9 and TRBJ2-1; no definite D call. Trimming cost V 1 base and J 3 bases, with 10 bases left between them. Per the germline V gene, CDR1 is SEHNR and CDR2 is FQNEAQ (reference sequence). CDR3 length equals 15 residues. CDR3 loop: CASSLGGFYYNEQFF. The DNA of the CDR3 is TGTGCCAGCAGCTTAGGAGGTTTCTACTACAATGAGCAGTTCTTC.

V and J are TRBV28 and TRBJ1-1; unclear D gene. Trimming pared 2 bases from V and 1 base from J, leaving 8 bases between. The CDR3 runs to 14 residues. Germline CDR1 is MDHEN and CDR2 is SYDVKM. DNA of the CDR3: TGTGCCAGCAGTTTAACTGTGAAGAACACTGAAGCTTTCTTT. Its translation: CASSLTVKNTEAFF.

V usage is TRBV4-1 and J usage is TRBJ1-2, with TRBD1 matching over 7 bases. This CDR3 has 15 residues. Germline CDR1 MGHRA, CDR2 YSYEKL. The ends lost 3 bases at V and 5 bases at J; junction bases unmatched: 9. In nucleotides, the CDR3 is TGCGCCAGCAGCCATCCAGGACAGGCCACGTATGGCTACACCTTC. This encodes CASSHPGQATYGYTF.

The V and J genes are TRBV6-6 and TRBJ2-7; D is possibly TRBD2 (5 bases). Germline V gene data show CDR1 as MNHNY and CDR2 as SVGAGI (reference sequence). V was clipped by 5 bases and J by 4 bases, with 30 bases between them. The CDR3 spans 19 residues. In DNA, the CDR3 is TGTGCCAGCAGTCAATACAACCCCGGGGTCACCCTAAAGAGGTACGAGCAGTACTTC. The encoded protein is CASSQYNPGVTLKRYEQYF.

This clone is classed as medium-sized (0.01 to 0.1%). This chain joins TRBV27 and TRBJ1-2, with 7 bases matching TRBD1. The CDR3 spans 13 residues. CDR1 MNHEY and CDR2 SMNVEV come from the germline V gene (reference sequence). Trimming at V came to 4 bases and at J to 7 bases, leaving 6 bases not matched to a gene. The CDR3 reads CASSYTGAAGYTF. CDR3 in DNA: TGTGCCAGCAGTTACACAGGGGCGGCTGGCTACACCTTC.

CDR3 nucleotide sequence: TGTGCCAGCAGTGCCACTCAGAACACCGGGGAGCTGTTTTTT. It yields the protein CASSATQNTGELFF. The chain links TRBV6-2 or TRBV6-3 to TRBJ2-2; D gene unclear. The V and J ends lost 5 bases and 1 base respectively, with 8 bases between them. The CDR3 is made up of 14 amino acids. The germline CDR1 and CDR2 sequences are MNHEY and SVGEGT.

The rearrangement joins TRBV5-4 to TRBJ2-5, with D hard to call. With 6 bases removed from V and 5 bases from J, the gap between germline ends came to 17 bases. Germline V gene sequence: CDR1 SGHNT, CDR2 YYREEE (reference sequence). The CDR3 is made up of 14 amino acids. CDR3 amino acids: CASTSHQDGETQYF. The CDR3 coding sequence is TGTGCCAGCACCTCACATCAAGACGGGGAGACCCAGTACTTC.

V and J are TRBV2 and TRBJ2-7; 8 bases line up with TRBD1. The V gene's germline CDR1 is SNHLY and CDR2 FYNNEI. The CDR3 is 14 residues long. V was clipped by 4 bases and J by 3 bases; unmatched bases: 5. CDR3 DNA: TGTGCCAGCAGTGTAGGACAGGGCGTCTACGAGCAGTACTTC. Translating it yields CASSVGQGVYEQYF.

This chain's CDR3 is CASSLPELNTEAFF. In DNA form, the CDR3 reads TGTGCCAGCAGCTTGCCAGAATTGAACACTGAAGCTTTCTTT. The genes are TRBV7-3 and TRBJ1-1; the D is unclear. This CDR3 comprises 14 residues. From germline, CDR1 is SGHTA and CDR2 FQGTGA. V dropped 3 bases and J dropped 0 bases, with 8 bases sitting between them.

This clone has just one count. The chain is built from TRBV4-1 and TRBJ1-2; perhaps TRBD1 as D (5 bases). The length of the CDR3 is 15 residues. The V end lost 0 bases, the J end lost 7 bases, and 15 bases lay between the germline ends. The germline CDR1 and CDR2 sequences are MGHRA and YSYEKL. CDR3 coding DNA: TGCGCCAGCAGCCAAGAGATGGGGCAAAGGCTTGGCTACACCTTC. Translated: CASSQEMGQRLGYTF.

The rearrangement joins TRBV7-3 to TRBJ2-1; 7 nucleotides agree with TRBD2. The CDR3 is 16 residues long. Trimming took 1 base from V and 5 from J; bases not matched to a gene: 8. Germline V gene lookup returns CDR1 SGHTA and CDR2 FQGTGA. This CDR3 is CASSLMSLAEDNEQFF. The CDR3 region has the DNA TGTGCCAGCAGCTTAATGTCTCTAGCGGAGGACAATGAGCAGTTCTTC.

V is TRBV5-1 and J is TRBJ2-2, with D perhaps matching TRBD1 (6 bases). V was clipped by 1 base and J by 7 bases, with 14 bases between them. There are 15 residues in the CDR3. Germline CDR1 SGHRS, CDR2 YFSETQ. In DNA, the CDR3 is TGCGCCAGCAGCTTGAATGGGGCAGGGGTCGGGGAGCTGTTTTTT. Translating it yields CASSLNGAGVGELFF.

The chain is built from TRBV7-3 and TRBJ1-6; D is undetermined. Trimming shortened V by 5 bases and J by 10 bases, and 15 bases separated the two germline ends. The CDR3 sequence is 14 residues long. Germline V gene lookup returns CDR1 SGHTA and CDR2 FQGTGA. CDR3 sequence reads: CASSENGEGSPLHF. The DNA for the CDR3 is TGTGCCAGCAGCGAAAACGGGGAGGGATCACCCCTCCACTTT.

The gene calls are TRBV7-2 and TRBJ2-1, with a possible D match to TRBD2 (6 bases). Deletions cut 0 bases from V and 3 bases from J, with 21 bases between. Germline V gene lookup returns CDR1 SGHTA and CDR2 FQGNSA. The CDR3 length is 19 residues. In nucleotides, the CDR3 is TGTGCCAGCAGCTTAGCGCGGTCGTTTTCGGGAGTCGACTACAATGAGCAGTTCTTC. As protein: CASSLARSFSGVDYNEQFF.

The V call is TRBV6-2 or TRBV6-3, the J call TRBJ1-5; D gene uncertain. Trimming shortened V by 2 bases and J by 6 bases, and 14 bases separated the two germline ends. Looked up from germline, CDR1 is MNHEY and CDR2 is SVGEGT. CDR3 length equals 15 residues. CDR3 sequence: CASSYAAGGSQPQHF. In DNA, the CDR3 is TGTGCCAGCAGTTACGCGGCCGGCGGGAGTCAGCCCCAGCATTTT.

This clone was picked up a small number of times. This chain connects TRBV9 to TRBJ2-7; 7 bases are a match to TRBD1. Germline V lookup: CDR1 SGDLS, CDR2 YYNGEE. The CDR3 loop spans 14 amino acids. Unmatched junction bases numbered 10, after V lost 4 bases and J lost 6 bases. CDR3 sequence: CASSSNRGSIEQYF. DNA of the CDR3: TGTGCCAGCAGCTCCAACAGGGGTAGCATCGAGCAGTACTTC.

The V call is TRBV6-5, the J call TRBJ2-3; D is perhaps TRBD1 (6 bases). The V end lost 5 bases, the J end lost 0 bases, and 12 bases lay between the germline ends. The V gene's germline CDR1 is MNHEY and CDR2 SVGAGI. The CDR3 sequence is 15 residues long. The CDR3 region is CASSPWTASTDTQYF. The CDR3 region has the DNA TGTGCCAGCAGTCCCTGGACAGCGAGCACAGATACGCAGTATTTT.

The gene calls are TRBV24-1 and TRBJ2-3; TRBD1 aligns across 8 bases. Trimming took 9 bases from V and 7 from J; bases not matched to a gene: 8. The CDR3 sequence is 13 residues long. The germline CDR1 and CDR2 sequences are KGHDR and SFDVKD. CDR3 amino acids: CATQQGELNTQYF. CDR3 coding DNA: TGTGCCACCCAACAGGGGGAATTAAATACGCAGTATTTT.

The V call is TRBV7-9, the J call TRBJ1-5, with TRBD1 matching 7 bases. The CDR3 runs 15 residues. V was pared by 1 base and J by 6 bases, with 6 bases of the junction left unmatched. Germline V lookup: CDR1 SEHNR, CDR2 FQNEAQ (reference sequence). This CDR3 is CASSLDRGFGQPQHF. The DNA of the CDR3 is TGTGCCAGCAGCTTAGACAGGGGTTTTGGTCAGCCCCAGCATTTT.

V is TRBV18 and J is TRBJ1-2; TRBD1 matches 8 bases. The germline V gene has CDR1 KGHSH and CDR2 LQKENI. V shed 0 bases and J 4 bases; nucleotides not matched to a gene: 10. This CDR3 has 17 residues. CDR3 residues: CASSPPAGGGRSYGYTF. Here the CDR3 DNA reads TGTGCCAGCTCACCACCGGCAGGGGGCGGTAGGAGCTATGGCTACACCTTC.

The chain uses TRBV18 and TRBJ1-4; perhaps TRBD1 as D (6 bases). This CDR3 comprises 15 residues. Germline CDR1 KGHSH, CDR2 LQKENI. The V end lost 6 bases, the J end lost 8 bases, and 19 bases lay between the germline ends. CDR3 DNA sequence: TGTGCCAGCTCGCCCACTCAAGCCAGGGGCGAAAAACTGTTTTTT. It yields the protein CASSPTQARGEKLFF. Using reference TRBV18 and TRBJ1-4 for the parts outside the CDR3, the full variable domain is NAGVMQNPRHLVRRRGQEARLRCSPMKGHSHVYWYRQLPEEGLKFMVYLQKENIIDESGMPKERFSAEFPKEGPSILRIQQVVRGDSAAYFCASSPTQARGEKLFFGSGTQLSVL.

The CDR3 coding sequence is TGTGCCAGCAGTCGACCCCCTGTCGGGAATCAGCCCCAGCATTTT. Residues: CASSRPPVGNQPQHF. The chain employs TRBV28 and TRBJ1-5; D is ambiguous. The CDR3 consists of 15 residues. In germline, CDR1 is MDHEN, CDR2 SYDVKM. Trimming took 5 bases from V and 4 from J, leaving 15 bases between them.

This sequence joins TRBV3-1 (or the pseudogene TRBV3-2) and TRBJ2-1; 8 bases fit TRBD2. Germline CDR1 and CDR2: LGHDT and YNNKEL (reference sequence). The CDR3 totals 16 residues. J lost 1 base, V lost 4 bases, and 6 bases had no gene match. For the CDR3, the DNA is TGTGCCAGCAGCCTTTTAGCGGGACTTTCCTACAATGAGCAGTTCTTC. It encodes CASSLLAGLSYNEQFF.

This clone was counted only a few times. The rearrangement uses TRBV6-2 or TRBV6-3 and TRBJ1-6; unclear D gene. This CDR3 is built from 13 residues. Per the germline V gene, CDR1 is MNHEY and CDR2 is SVGEGT. The ends were cut back, 3 bases at V and 12 bases at J, with 12 bases in the middle. CDR3 residues: CASSYLLRGPLHF. The CDR3 coding sequence is TGTGCCAGCAGTTATCTCCTGCGTGGACCCCTCCACTTT.

By share, this clone counts as medium-sized. V and J are TRBV5-8 and TRBJ1-3, with unresolved D. The germline V gene has CDR1 SGHTS and CDR2 YDEGEE. The length of the CDR3 is 14 residues. The V gene lost 2 bases and the J gene lost 0 bases, with 6 bases spanning the gap. The CDR3 bases are TGTGCCAGCAGCTTCCGGTACTCTGGAAACACCATATATTTT. Translated: CASSFRYSGNTIYF.

The genes are TRBV10-3 and TRBJ2-1; 7 positions match TRBD2. V trimming: 10 bases; J trimming: 6 bases; junction bases outside the gene matches: 15. Germline CDR1 ENHRY, CDR2 SYGVKD. The CDR3 is 15 amino acids. CDR3 region: CATREWEGPANEQFF. The CDR3 DNA reads TGTGCCACTCGAGAGTGGGAGGGCCCAGCCAATGAGCAGTTCTTC.